A selection of T cell receptor beta chains follows, all from one sample in a study of cytomegalovirus exposure and HLA in healthy donors. Produced via immunoSEQ multiplex PCR; TCRdb's table is partial and in-frame only. The sample records around 250,000 clones, about 92% being singletons. The specimen was PBMCs. All receptors come from a woman in her twenties or thirties in good health and CMV-seronegative. The CDR3 runs from the conserved cysteine through the conserved F or W. D genes are given only for firm matches. Rows may omit the clone size; those that give it use once, few, many or a size class.

cdr3_nt cdr3_aa d_call cdr3_length j_call v_call clone_size
TGTGCCAGCAGTACCGGAAGGGCTGGGGCCAACGTCCTGACTTTC CASSTGRAGANVLTF - 15 TRBJ2-6 TRBV28 -
TGCAGCGTTGATGGGTTAGATGGGCACAATGAGCAGTTCTTC CSVDGLDGHNEQFF - 14 TRBJ2-1 TRBV29-1 -
TGTGCCAGCAGCCGCGGACTAGCGGGAGTACCAGAAGAGACCCAGTACTTC CASSRGLAGVPEETQYF TRBD2 17 TRBJ2-5 TRBV11-3 -
TGCGCCAGCAGCTCGCCCAACACGACCACGGAGACCCAGTACTTC CASSSPNTTTETQYF - 15 TRBJ2-5 TRBV5-1 -
TGCGCCAGCAGTCCGGGGGCGGGAGGGACCTCCTACGAGCAGTACTTC CASSPGAGGTSYEQYF TRBD2 16 TRBJ2-7 TRBV4-3 -
TGTGCCAGTAGTATTGGGGGGTCCTCCTACGAGCAGTACTTC CASSIGGSSYEQYF - 14 TRBJ2-7 TRBV19 -
TGTGCCAGCAGCCCACAGGAAACTAACTATGGCTACACCTTC CASSPQETNYGYTF - 14 TRBJ1-2 TRBV14 -
TGTGCCAGCAGTTTCCGGGACAGGGGGGTTAGAGAGACCCAGTACTTC CASSFRDRGVRETQYF TRBD1 16 TRBJ2-5 TRBV6-6 -
TGTGCCAGCAGTTATCGGCTAGACTACGAGCAGTACTTC CASSYRLDYEQYF - 13 TRBJ2-7 TRBV6-5 few
TGTGCCAGCAGCCCAGTGGGGGGCACAGGGGCGGGATCGGACTTC CASSPVGGTGAGSDF - 15 TRBJ2-7 TRBV11-2 -
TGTGCCAGTAGTATAGGCAGGGAGCTGTTTTTT CASSIGRELFF - 11 TRBJ2-2 TRBV19 -
TGTGCCGGCAAACTAGCGGGAGGTCACGAGCAGTACTTC CAGKLAGGHEQYF TRBD2 13 TRBJ2-7 TRBV10-3 -
TGCGCCAGCAGCTTGATCTTCTTTCCTACCCAGCCCCAGCATTTT CASSLIFFPTQPQHF - 15 TRBJ1-5 TRBV5-1 -
TGTGCCAGCAGCTTTGGCGGGAGCTACGAGCAGTACTTC CASSFGGSYEQYF TRBD2 13 TRBJ2-7 TRBV7-2 -
TGTGCCAGCAGCCCCCGGGGTAGCGCCGCCTACGAGCAGTACTTC CASSPRGSAAYEQYF - 15 TRBJ2-7 TRBV7-2 -
TGCGCCAGCAGCTTTGGCTACCCGGGACAGGGCCACAATGAGCAGTTCTTC CASSFGYPGQGHNEQFF TRBD1 17 TRBJ2-1 TRBV5-1 -